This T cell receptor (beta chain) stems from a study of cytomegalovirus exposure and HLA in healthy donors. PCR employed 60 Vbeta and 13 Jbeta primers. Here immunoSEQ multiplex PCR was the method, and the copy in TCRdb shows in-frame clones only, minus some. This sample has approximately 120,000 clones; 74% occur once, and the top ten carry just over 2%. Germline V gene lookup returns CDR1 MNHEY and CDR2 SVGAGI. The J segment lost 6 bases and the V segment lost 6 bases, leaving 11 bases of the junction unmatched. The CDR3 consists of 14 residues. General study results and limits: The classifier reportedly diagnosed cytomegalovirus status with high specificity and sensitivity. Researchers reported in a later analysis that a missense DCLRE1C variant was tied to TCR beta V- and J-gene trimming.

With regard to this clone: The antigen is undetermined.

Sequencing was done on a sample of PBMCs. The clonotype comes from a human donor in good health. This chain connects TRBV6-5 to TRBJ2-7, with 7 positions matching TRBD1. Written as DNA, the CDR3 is TGTGCCAGCAGGACCCCGACAGGGACCAGCGAGCAGTACTTC. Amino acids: CASRTPTGTSEQYF.